This entry lists 7 T cell receptor beta chains sequenced from one sample in a study of esophageal squamous cell carcinoma under preoperative chemotherapy. TCRdb analysed the PCR reads with MiXCR anew, one entry per CDR3 protein. The table has some 30,000 distinct CDR3 sequences, less than 65% seen once; the top ten hold roughly 24%. Time point given: after preoperative PTX-NDP chemotherapy. Collection took place from a patient given preoperative chemotherapy. The receptors come from a human donor with esophageal squamous cell carcinoma. The donor label of this sample is uncertain.

The V and J genes are TRBV6-2 or TRBV6-3 and TRBJ2-5; TRBD1 matches at 8 bases. This CDR3 contains 17 residues. CDR1 and CDR2 (germline): MNHEY, SVGEGT. Trimming took 6 bases from V and 2 from J; bases not matched to a gene: 14. CDR3 in DNA: TGTGCCAGCAGACCAAGCCTGACAGGGGTCGGGCAAGAGACCCAGTACTTC. It encodes CASRPSLTGVGQETQYF.

The chain is built from TRBV20-1 and TRBJ2-3; TRBD2 agrees at 11 bases. Per the germline V gene, CDR1 is DFQATT and CDR2 is SNEGSKA (reference sequence). Trimming cost V 6 bases and J 8 bases; bases outside gene matches: 7. This CDR3 is built from 13 residues. The CDR3 region is CSAKLAGERTQYF. CDR3 bases: TGCAGTGCAAAACTAGCGGGAGAGCGTACGCAGTATTTT.

The chain combines TRBV11-3 with TRBJ2-3; D is ambiguous. V was clipped by 5 bases and J by 2 bases, with 11 bases between them. Germline CDR1 reads SGHNT; CDR2 reads YENEEA. The CDR3 length is 14 residues. The CDR3 DNA is TGTGCCAGCAGCGTAGTTTGGCTCACAGATACGCAGTATTTT. This sequence encodes CASSVVWLTDTQYF.

This clonotype showed up just a few times. The chain is built from TRBV6-1 and TRBJ1-3; D is unresolved. The length of the CDR3 is 13 residues. Trimming left V 6 bases short and J 0 bases short, with 6 bases between. CDR1 MNHNS and CDR2 SASEGT come from the germline V gene. The CDR3 region is CASRRVSGNTIYF. The CDR3 DNA sequence: TGTGCCAGCAGGCGTGTCTCTGGAAACACCATATATTTT.

A word on this clonotype: Given a much more abundant clone one base away, this may be a read error. The chain recombines TRBV27 with TRBJ2-7, with D unclear. Germline V gene lookup returns CDR1 MNHEY and CDR2 SMNVEV (reference sequence). Trimming removed 7 bases at V and 9 bases at J, with 16 bases between. The CDR3 covers 12 residues. This chain's CDR3 is CASNPPAGGQYF. Here the CDR3 DNA reads TGTGCCAGCAACCCCCCCGCTGGCGGGCAGTACTTC.

This clonotype was detected many times. The chain uses TRBV7-3 and TRBJ2-1; 8 positions match TRBD2. The CDR3 is 15 amino acids. Germline CDR1 is SGHTA and CDR2 is FQGTGA. J was trimmed by 9 bases and V by 2 bases; bases with no gene match: 9. This chain's CDR3 is CASSLAGGAASEQFF. The CDR3 nucleotides are TGTGCCAGCAGCTTAGCCGGGGGGGCGGCAAGTGAGCAGTTCTTC.

Concerning this clonotype itself: One end of the junction varies from germline; a read error may be responsible. The chain is built from TRBV7-2 and TRBJ2-6; D may match TRBD1 or TRBD2 (5 bases each). The V gene's germline CDR1 is SGHTA and CDR2 FQGNSA. This CDR3 is 14 amino acids long. The CDR3 bases are TGTGCCAGCAGATCTGTCCCAGGCACCGGGACGCAGTTTTTT. Amino acid sequence: CASRSVPGTGTQFF.